This TCR beta chain was identified during a study of T cell changes during pregnancy in multiple sclerosis. This CDR3 is 14 amino acids long. Trimming took 10 bases from V and 3 from J; bases not matched to a gene: 8. CDR1 is ENHRY and CDR2 is SYGVKD in the germline V gene. This table comes from immunoSEQ multiplex PCR, and its TCRdb copy is limited to in-frame clones, with some not included. The data hold tens of thousands of clones, with roughly 93% observed a single time. The chain employs TRBV10-3 and TRBJ1-2; 10 nucleotides align to TRBD1. This clonotype originated in a female donor with multiple sclerosis, enrolled in a pregnancy study. The material was peripheral blood, obtained in the third trimester of pregnancy. In DNA, the CDR3 is TGTGCCACCGGCGGGACAGGGGTGGACTATGGCTACACCTTC. It encodes CATGGTGVDYGYTF.